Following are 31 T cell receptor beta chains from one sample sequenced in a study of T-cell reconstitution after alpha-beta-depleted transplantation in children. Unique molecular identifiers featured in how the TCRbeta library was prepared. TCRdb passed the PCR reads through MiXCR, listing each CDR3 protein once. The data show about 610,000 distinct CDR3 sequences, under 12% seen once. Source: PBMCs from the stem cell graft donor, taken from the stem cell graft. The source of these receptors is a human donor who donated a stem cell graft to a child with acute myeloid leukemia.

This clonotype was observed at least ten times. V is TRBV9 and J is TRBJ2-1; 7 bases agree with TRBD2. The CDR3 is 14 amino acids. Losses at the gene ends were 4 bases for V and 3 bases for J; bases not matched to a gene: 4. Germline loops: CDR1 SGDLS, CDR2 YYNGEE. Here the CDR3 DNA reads TGTGCCAGCAGCTTCAGCGGGGTCTACAATGAGCAGTTCTTC. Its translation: CASSFSGVYNEQFF. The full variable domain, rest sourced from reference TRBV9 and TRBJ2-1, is DSGVTQTPKHLITATGQRVTLRCSPRSGDLSVYWYQQSLDQGLQFLIQYYNGEERAKGNILERFSAQQFPDLHSELNLSSLELGDSALYFCASSFSGVYNEQFFGPGTRLTVL.

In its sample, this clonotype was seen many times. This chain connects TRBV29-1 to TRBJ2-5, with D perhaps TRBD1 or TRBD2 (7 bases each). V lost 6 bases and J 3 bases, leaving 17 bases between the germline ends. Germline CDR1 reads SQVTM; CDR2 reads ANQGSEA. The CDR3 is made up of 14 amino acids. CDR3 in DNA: TGCAGCGTCGAGAGGGAGGGGGCGGAAGAGACCCAGTACTTC. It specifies CSVEREGAEETQYF.

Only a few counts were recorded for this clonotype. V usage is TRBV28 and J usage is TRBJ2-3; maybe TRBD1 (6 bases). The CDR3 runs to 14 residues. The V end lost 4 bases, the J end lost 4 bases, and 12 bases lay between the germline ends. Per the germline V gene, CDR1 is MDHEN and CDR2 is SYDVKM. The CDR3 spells CASSSLQGADTQYF. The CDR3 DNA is TGTGCCAGCAGTTCTCTACAGGGCGCAGATACGCAGTATTTT.

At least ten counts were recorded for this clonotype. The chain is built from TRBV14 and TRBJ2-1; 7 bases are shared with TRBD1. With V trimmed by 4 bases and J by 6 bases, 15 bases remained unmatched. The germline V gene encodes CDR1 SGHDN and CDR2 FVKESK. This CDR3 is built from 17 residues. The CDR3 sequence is CASSPNRGIETGNEQFF. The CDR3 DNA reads TGTGCCAGCAGCCCGAACAGGGGAATTGAGACGGGCAATGAGCAGTTCTTC.

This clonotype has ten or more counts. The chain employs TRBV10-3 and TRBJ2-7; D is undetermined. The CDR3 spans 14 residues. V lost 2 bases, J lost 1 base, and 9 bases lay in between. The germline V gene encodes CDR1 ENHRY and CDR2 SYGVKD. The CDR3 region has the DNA TGTGCCATCAGTGAGCGGCAGGCTTCCTACGAGCAGTACTTC. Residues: CAISERQASYEQYF.

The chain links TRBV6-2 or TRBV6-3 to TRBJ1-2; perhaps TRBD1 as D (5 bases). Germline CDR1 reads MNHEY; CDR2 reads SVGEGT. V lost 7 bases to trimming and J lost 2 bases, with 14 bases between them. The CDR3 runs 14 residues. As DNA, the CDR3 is TGTGCCAGCACTGCTGGGACGGTCAACTATGGCTACACCTTC. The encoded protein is CASTAGTVNYGYTF.

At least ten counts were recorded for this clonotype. The CDR3 sequence: CSARDVTSGSNEQFF. CDR3 DNA sequence: TGCAGTGCTAGAGATGTAACTAGCGGGAGCAATGAGCAGTTCTTC. The chain is built from TRBV20-1 and TRBJ2-1; 11 nucleotides line up with TRBD2. The V segment lost 0 bases and the J segment 6 bases; nucleotides outside the gene matches: 4. The CDR3 totals 15 residues. Germline V lookup: CDR1 DFQATT, CDR2 SNEGSKA (reference sequence).

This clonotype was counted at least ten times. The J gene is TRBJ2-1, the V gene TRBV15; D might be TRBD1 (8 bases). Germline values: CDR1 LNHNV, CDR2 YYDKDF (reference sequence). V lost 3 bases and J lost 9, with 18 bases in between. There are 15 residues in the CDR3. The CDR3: CATSRGGQGALEQFF. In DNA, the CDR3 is TGTGCCACCAGCAGGGGAGGGCAGGGGGCCCTTGAGCAGTTCTTC.

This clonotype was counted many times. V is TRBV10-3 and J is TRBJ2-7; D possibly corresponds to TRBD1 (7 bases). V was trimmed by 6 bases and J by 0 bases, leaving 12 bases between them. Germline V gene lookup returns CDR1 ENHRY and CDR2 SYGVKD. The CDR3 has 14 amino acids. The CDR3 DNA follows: TGTGCCATCAGCACAGGGGAGGCCTCCTACGAGCAGTACTTC. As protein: CAISTGEASYEQYF.

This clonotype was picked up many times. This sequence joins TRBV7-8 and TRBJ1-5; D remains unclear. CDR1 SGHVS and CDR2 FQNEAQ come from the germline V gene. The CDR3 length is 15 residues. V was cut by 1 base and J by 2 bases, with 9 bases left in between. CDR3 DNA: TGTGCCAGCAGCTTAGGCGGGAATGGCAATCAGCCCCAGCATTTT. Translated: CASSLGGNGNQPQHF.

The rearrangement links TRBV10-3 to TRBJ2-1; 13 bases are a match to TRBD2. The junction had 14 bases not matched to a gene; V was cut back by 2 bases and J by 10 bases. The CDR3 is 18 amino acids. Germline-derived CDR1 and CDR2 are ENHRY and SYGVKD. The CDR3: CAISELTSGRAAAIEQFF. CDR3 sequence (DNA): TGTGCCATCAGTGAGCTCACTAGCGGGAGGGCGGCGGCAATCGAGCAGTTCTTC.

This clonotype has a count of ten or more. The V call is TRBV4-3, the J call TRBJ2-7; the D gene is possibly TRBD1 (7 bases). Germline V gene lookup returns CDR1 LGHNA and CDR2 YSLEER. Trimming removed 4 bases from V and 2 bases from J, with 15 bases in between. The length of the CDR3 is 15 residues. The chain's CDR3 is CASSPSQGGPYEQYF. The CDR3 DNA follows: TGCGCCAGCAGCCCAAGTCAGGGGGGTCCCTACGAGCAGTACTTC.

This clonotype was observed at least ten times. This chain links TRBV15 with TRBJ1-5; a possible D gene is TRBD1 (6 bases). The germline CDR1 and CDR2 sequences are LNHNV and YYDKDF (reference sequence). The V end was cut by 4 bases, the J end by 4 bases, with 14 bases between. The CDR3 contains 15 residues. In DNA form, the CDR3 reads TGTGCCACCAGCAAGGAGCAGGGGCCTAATCAGCCCCAGCATTTT. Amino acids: CATSKEQGPNQPQHF.

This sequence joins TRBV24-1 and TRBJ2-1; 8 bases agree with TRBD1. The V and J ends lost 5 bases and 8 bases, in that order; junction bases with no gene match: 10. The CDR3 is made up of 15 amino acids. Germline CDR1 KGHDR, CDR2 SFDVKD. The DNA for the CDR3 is TGTGCCACCAGTGCCGCGACAGGGGAGTACGATGAGCAGTTCTTC. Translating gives CATSAATGEYDEQFF.

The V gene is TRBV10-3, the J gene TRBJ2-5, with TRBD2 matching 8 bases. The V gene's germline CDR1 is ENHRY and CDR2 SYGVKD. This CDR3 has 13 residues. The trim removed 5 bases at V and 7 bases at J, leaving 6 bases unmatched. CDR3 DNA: TGTGCCATCAGTAATCCAGCGGGAGTGACCCAGTACTTC. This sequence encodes CAISNPAGVTQYF.

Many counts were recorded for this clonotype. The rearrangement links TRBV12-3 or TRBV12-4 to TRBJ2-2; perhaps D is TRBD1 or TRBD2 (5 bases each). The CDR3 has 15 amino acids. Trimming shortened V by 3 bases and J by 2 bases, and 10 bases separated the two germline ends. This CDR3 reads CASSLNRGNTGELFF. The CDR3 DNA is TGTGCCAGCAGTTTGAATCGGGGCAACACCGGGGAGCTGTTTTTT.

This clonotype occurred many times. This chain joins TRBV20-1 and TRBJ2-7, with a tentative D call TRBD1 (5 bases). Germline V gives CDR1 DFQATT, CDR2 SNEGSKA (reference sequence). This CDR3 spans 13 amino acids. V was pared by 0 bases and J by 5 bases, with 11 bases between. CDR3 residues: CSARDPRQNEQYF. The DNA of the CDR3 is TGCAGTGCTAGAGACCCGCGACAGAACGAGCAGTACTTC.

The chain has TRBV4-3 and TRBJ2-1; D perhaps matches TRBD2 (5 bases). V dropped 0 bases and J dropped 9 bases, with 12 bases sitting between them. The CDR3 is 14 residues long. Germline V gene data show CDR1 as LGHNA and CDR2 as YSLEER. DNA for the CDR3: TGCGCCAGCAGCCAAGAGACGGGATATGGTGAGCAGTTCTTC. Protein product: CASSQETGYGEQFF.

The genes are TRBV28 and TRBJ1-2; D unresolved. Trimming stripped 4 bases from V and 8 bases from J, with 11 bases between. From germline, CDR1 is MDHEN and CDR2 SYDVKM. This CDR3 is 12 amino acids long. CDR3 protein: CASSSLGKGYTF. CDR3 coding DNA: TGTGCCAGCAGTTCCCTGGGGAAGGGCTACACCTTC.

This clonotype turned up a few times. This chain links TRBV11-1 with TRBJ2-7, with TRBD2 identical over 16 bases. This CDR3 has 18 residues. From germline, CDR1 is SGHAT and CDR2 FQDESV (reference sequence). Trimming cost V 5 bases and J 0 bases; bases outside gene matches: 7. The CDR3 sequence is CASSPGTSGRGSSYEQYF. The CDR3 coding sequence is TGTGCCAGCAGCCCCGGGACTAGCGGGAGGGGGTCCTCCTACGAGCAGTACTTC.

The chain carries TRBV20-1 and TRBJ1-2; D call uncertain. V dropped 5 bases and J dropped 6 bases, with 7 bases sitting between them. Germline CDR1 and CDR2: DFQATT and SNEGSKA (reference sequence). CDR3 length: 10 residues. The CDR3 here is CSARHDGYTF. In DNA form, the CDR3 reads TGCAGTGCTCGACACGATGGCTACACCTTC.

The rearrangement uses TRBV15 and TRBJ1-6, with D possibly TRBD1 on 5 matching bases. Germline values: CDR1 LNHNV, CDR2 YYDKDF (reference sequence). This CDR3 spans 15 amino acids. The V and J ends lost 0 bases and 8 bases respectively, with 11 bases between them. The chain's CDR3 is CATSRDRGSDSPLHF. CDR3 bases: TGTGCCACCAGCAGAGATAGGGGTTCTGATTCACCCCTCCACTTT. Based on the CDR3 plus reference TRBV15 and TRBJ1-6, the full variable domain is DAMVIQNPRYQVTQFGKPVTLSCSQTLNHNVMYWYQQKSSQAPKLLFHYYDKDFNNEADTPDNFQSRRPNTSFCFLDIRSPGLGDTAMYLCATSRDRGSDSPLHFGNGTRLTVT.

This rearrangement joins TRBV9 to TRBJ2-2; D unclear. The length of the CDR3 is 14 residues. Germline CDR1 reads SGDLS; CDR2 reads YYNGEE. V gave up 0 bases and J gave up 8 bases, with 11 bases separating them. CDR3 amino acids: CASSVALEGGELFF. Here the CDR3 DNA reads TGTGCCAGCAGCGTAGCTCTGGAAGGGGGGGAGCTGTTTTTT.

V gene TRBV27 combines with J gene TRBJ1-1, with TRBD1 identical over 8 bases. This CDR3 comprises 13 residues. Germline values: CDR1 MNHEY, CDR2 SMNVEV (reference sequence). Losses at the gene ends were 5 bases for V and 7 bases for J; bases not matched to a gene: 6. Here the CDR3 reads CASSPHRGIEAFF. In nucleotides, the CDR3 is TGTGCCAGCAGTCCTCACAGGGGGATTGAAGCTTTCTTT.

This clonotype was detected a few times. CDR3 sequence reads: CSVRTGVQETQYF. CDR3 in DNA: TGCAGTGTTAGGACAGGGGTCCAAGAGACCCAGTACTTC. The rearrangement uses TRBV20-1 and TRBJ2-5, with TRBD1 matching 9 bases. This CDR3 has 13 residues. Unmatched junction bases numbered 4, after V lost 7 bases and J lost 1 base. Per the germline V gene, CDR1 is DFQATT and CDR2 is SNEGSKA (reference sequence).

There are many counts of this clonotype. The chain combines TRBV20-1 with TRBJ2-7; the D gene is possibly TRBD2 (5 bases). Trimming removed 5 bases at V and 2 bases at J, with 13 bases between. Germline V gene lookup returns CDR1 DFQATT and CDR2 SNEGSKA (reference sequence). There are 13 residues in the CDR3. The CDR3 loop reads CSAVWTATYEQYF. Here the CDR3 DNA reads TGCAGTGCTGTATGGACTGCCACCTACGAGCAGTACTTC.

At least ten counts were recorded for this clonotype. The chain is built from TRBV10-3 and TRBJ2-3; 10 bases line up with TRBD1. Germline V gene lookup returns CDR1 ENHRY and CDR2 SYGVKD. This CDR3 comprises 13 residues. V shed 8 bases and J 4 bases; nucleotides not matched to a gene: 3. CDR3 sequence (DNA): TGTGCCATCGGGACAGGGGTGCCAGATACGCAGTATTTT. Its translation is CAIGTGVPDTQYF.

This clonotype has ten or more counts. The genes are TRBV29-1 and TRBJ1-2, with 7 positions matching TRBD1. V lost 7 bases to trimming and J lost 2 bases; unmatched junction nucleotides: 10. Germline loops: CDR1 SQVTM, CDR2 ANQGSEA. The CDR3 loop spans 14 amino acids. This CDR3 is CSATTGAVNYGYTF. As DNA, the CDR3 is TGCAGCGCCACAACAGGGGCCGTAAACTATGGCTACACCTTC.

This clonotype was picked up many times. The CDR3 here is CSGRSGDTQYF. DNA for the CDR3: TGCAGCGGACGATCCGGGGATACGCAGTATTTT. The genes are TRBV29-1 and TRBJ2-3; no clear D. The CDR3 is made up of 11 amino acids. Germline V CDR1 and CDR2: SQVTM, ANQGSEA. V lost 7 bases, J lost 6 bases, and 11 bases lay in between.

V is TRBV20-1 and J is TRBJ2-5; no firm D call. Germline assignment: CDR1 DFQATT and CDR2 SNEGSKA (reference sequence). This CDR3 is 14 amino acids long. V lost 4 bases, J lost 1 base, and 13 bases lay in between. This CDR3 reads CSATRSATQETQYF. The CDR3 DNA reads TGCAGTGCTACTCGGTCGGCCACCCAAGAGACCCAGTACTTC.

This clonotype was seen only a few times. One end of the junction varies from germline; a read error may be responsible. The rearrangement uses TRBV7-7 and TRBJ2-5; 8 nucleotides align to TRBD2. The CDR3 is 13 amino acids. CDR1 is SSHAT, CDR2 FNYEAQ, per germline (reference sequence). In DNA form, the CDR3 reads TGTGCTAGCAGTTATGGACTAGCAGAGACCCAGTACTTC. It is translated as CASSYGLAETQYF.